This T cell receptor (beta chain) was captured in a study of CD8+ T cells in alopecia areata. Study results and caveats: Sequenced scalp T cells also include alphabeta T cells resident in normal skin. Clonality was higher in lesional than normal scalp, especially in alopecia totalis/universalis. Patients showed less clear TCR sequence sharing than mice, possibly partly because of HLA diversity.

As to this clone: Its specificity is unknown.

Sequencing used cDNA as its template, made by extracting RNA and reverse transcribing it. Method: immunoSEQ multiplex PCR; TCRdb's copy keeps in-frame clones and lacks some. The sample yields roughly 150,000 clones, 45% to 60% seen once. The authors sorted CD4+ and CD8+ T cells from PBMCs. The CDR3 loop spans 12 amino acids. Per germline, CDR1 SQVTM and CDR2 ANQGSEA. The material sequenced was CD4+ T cells sorted from blood. The rearrangement links TRBV29-1 to TRBJ2-1, with D perhaps TRBD1 or TRBD2 (5 bases each). The receptor was derived from a human donor in good health. Here the CDR3 DNA reads TGCAGAGCTGAGGGACGGGACAATGAGCAGTTCTTC. Protein sequence: CRAEGRDNEQFF.